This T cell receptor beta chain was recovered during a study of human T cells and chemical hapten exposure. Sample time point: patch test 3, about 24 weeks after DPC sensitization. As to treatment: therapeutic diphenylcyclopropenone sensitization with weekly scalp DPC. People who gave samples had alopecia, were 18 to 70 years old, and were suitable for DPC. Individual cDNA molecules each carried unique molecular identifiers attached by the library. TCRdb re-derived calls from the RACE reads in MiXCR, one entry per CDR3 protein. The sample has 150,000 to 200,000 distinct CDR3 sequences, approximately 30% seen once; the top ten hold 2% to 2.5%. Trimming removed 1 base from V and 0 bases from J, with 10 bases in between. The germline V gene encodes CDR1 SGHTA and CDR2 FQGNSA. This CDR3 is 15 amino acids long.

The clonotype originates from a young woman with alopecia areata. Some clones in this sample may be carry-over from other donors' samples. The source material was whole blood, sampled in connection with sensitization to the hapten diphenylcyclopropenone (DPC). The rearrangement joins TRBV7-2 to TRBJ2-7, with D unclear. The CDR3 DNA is TGTGCCAGCAGCTTAGGCCCGGGTACCTCCTACGAGCAGTACTTC. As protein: CASSLGPGTSYEQYF.